This passage covers 30 T cell receptor beta chains from one sample sequenced in a study of breast tumors, draining lymph nodes, adjacent tissues. Axillary draining lymph nodes of breast cancer patients supplied the node samples. Using its own MiXCR run on the multiplex PCR reads, TCRdb lists one record per CDR3 protein. The sample records about 270,000 distinct CDR3 sequences, 30% being singletons. Sequenced input: axillary lymph node tissue. The receptor source for this set is a female donor with breast cancer. Some clones in this sample may be carry-over from other donors' samples.

The table lists this clonotype with many counts. The J gene is TRBJ2-5, the V gene TRBV24-1, with 9 bases identical to TRBD1. CDR1 KGHDR and CDR2 SFDVKD come from the germline V gene. V trimming: 3 bases; J trimming: 7 bases; junction bases outside the gene matches: 8. The CDR3 extends over 15 amino acids. The CDR3 nucleotides are TGTGCCACCAGTGATCCTCGGACAGGGGTTGCGACCCAGTACTTC. As protein: CATSDPRTGVATQYF.

V gene TRBV29-1 combines with J gene TRBJ2-7, with 7 bases fitting TRBD1. This CDR3 has 14 residues. Germline CDR1 and CDR2: SQVTM and ANQGSEA. Germline trimming cut 4 bases from V and 12 bases from J; bases unmatched to any gene: 18. CDR3 nucleotide sequence: TGCAGCGTTGGAAGAGGGGGCACATCCAACAAGCGGTACTTC. Protein: CSVGRGGTSNKRYF.

This clonotype was found many times. The V and J genes are TRBV9 and TRBJ2-1; D may be TRBD1 (6 bases). The germline V gene encodes CDR1 SGDLS and CDR2 YYNGEE. The ends were cut back, 0 bases at V and 3 bases at J, with 22 bases in the middle. The CDR3 runs to 19 residues. In DNA form, the CDR3 reads TGTGCCAGCAGCGTAGGGTACATGTGGTGGCAGGGGTTCTACAATGAGCAGTTCTTC. This translates into CASSVGYMWWQGFYNEQFF.

This rearrangement joins TRBV20-1 to TRBJ2-4; D is possibly TRBD2 (5 bases). V lost 3 bases, J lost 0 bases, and 12 bases lay in between. This CDR3 region has 15 residues. Germline V gives CDR1 DFQATT, CDR2 SNEGSKA (reference sequence). This chain's CDR3 is CSASPGSLAKNIQYF. The CDR3 bases are TGCAGTGCTAGCCCGGGATCCCTAGCCAAAAACATTCAGTACTTC.

This clonotype has a count of ten or more. J is TRBJ2-7 and V is TRBV7-2; no clear D gene. Germline-derived CDR1 and CDR2 are SGHTA and FQGNSA. This CDR3 comprises 11 residues. The V gene lost 5 bases and the J gene lost 3 bases, with 5 bases spanning the gap. The CDR3 loop is CASSLLYEQYF. The CDR3 nucleotides read TGTGCCAGCAGCCTCCTCTACGAGCAGTACTTC.

In its sample, this clonotype was seen a few times. The rearrangement links TRBV3-1 to TRBJ1-4; possibly TRBD1 for D (5 bases). V was trimmed by 4 bases and J by 7 bases, leaving 13 bases between them. The CDR3 covers 14 residues. The germline CDR1 and CDR2 sequences are LGHDT and YNNKEL (reference sequence). Here the CDR3 DNA reads TGTGCCAGCAGCCCGTCGGAGGGGTTTGAAAAACTGTTTTTT. Protein product: CASSPSEGFEKLFF.

Many counts were recorded for this clonotype. The V gene is TRBV6-5, the J gene TRBJ2-7, with D maybe TRBD2 (5 bases). This CDR3 region has 14 residues. Trimming removed 0 bases at V and 2 bases at J, with 8 bases between. Germline CDR1 reads MNHEY; CDR2 reads SVGAGI. The CDR3, as DNA: TGTGCCAGCAGTTACTCGAGAGGGACCTACGAGCAGTACTTC. Residues: CASSYSRGTYEQYF.

This clonotype has a count of ten or more. The CDR3: CASSWGRDSLTDEQFF. CDR3 nucleotide sequence: TGCGCCAGCAGCTGGGGCCGGGACTCCCTGACGGATGAGCAGTTCTTC. The rearrangement joins TRBV5-1 to TRBJ2-1; TRBD2 might be the D (6 bases). CDR3 size: 16 residues. In germline, CDR1 is SGHRS, CDR2 YFSETQ. The V and J ends lost 3 bases and 8 bases respectively, with 21 bases between them.

Regarding this clonotype: A single base separates this from a much larger clone, so it may be a read error. The chain uses TRBV6-1 and TRBJ1-3; no definite D call. V was pared by 10 bases and J by 9 bases, with 10 bases between. The germline V gene encodes CDR1 MNHNS and CDR2 SASEGT. The CDR3 has 10 residues. CDR3 sequence: CATKQCTIYF. CDR3 DNA sequence: TGTGCCACCAAACAATGCACCATATATTTT.

This clonotype was detected ten times or more. This sequence joins TRBV19 and TRBJ2-1; D remains unclear. Germline assignment: CDR1 LNHDA and CDR2 SQIVND (reference sequence). The CDR3 contains 14 residues. Trimming shortened V by 3 bases and J by 6 bases, and 12 bases separated the two germline ends. CDR3 bases: TGTGCCAGTAGTATGAACCCGACGAGCAATGAGCAGTTCTTC. Translating gives CASSMNPTSNEQFF.

In this sample, this clonotype turned up many times. The gene calls are TRBV20-1 and TRBJ1-6; D is ambiguous. This CDR3 region has 16 residues. In germline, CDR1 is DFQATT, CDR2 SNEGSKA (reference sequence). V shed 0 bases and J shed 7 bases, with 16 bases lying between them. CDR3 coding DNA: TGCAGTGCTAGAGACCAGGATACGCCGGGCAATTCACCCCTCCACTTT. Protein product: CSARDQDTPGNSPLHF.

This clonotype was counted ten times or more. As DNA, the CDR3 is TGTGCCAGCAGCAGCGGGACAGGGGTTTACAGCTACACCTTC. As protein: CASSSGTGVYSYTF. The J gene is TRBJ1-2, the V gene TRBV7-9; 10 bases match TRBD1. Germline CDR1 is SEHNR and CDR2 is FQNEAQ (reference sequence). V trimming: 5 bases; J trimming: 9 bases; junction bases outside the gene matches: 9. This CDR3 has 14 residues.

This sequence joins TRBV7-9 and TRBJ2-5; 10 nucleotides line up with TRBD2. The CDR3 runs 14 residues. The germline gives CDR1 SEHNR, CDR2 FQNEAQ (reference sequence). V gave up 1 base and J gave up 5 bases; unmatched junction bases: 1. The CDR3 DNA sequence: TGTGCCAGCAGCTTAGGGGGACTAGCGGAGACCCAGTACTTC. Amino acids: CASSLGGLAETQYF.

This clonotype was observed many times. This rearrangement joins TRBV4-1 to TRBJ2-7; TRBD2 matches at 16 bases. The CDR3 is 18 residues long. After removal of 0 bases from V and 4 bases from J, the junction contained 6 bases not matched to a gene. Germline-derived CDR1 and CDR2 are MGHRA and YSYEKL. DNA of the CDR3: TGCGCCAGCAGCCAAGACGGGGGACTAGCGGGAGGGAGATACGAGCAGTACTTC. Translated: CASSQDGGLAGGRYEQYF.

This clonotype was counted at least ten times. The chain employs TRBV20-1 and TRBJ2-1; 9 bases are shared with TRBD1. CDR1 is DFQATT, CDR2 SNEGSKA, per germline (reference sequence). The trim removed 2 bases at V and 5 bases at J, leaving 13 bases unmatched. The CDR3 has 17 amino acids. CDR3 nucleotides: TGCAGTGCTAGAAACCTCCCGGGACAGGGAACGGACAATGAGCAGTTCTTC. It translates to CSARNLPGQGTDNEQFF.

V usage is TRBV3-1 and J usage is TRBJ2-7; D uncertain. V lost 2 bases, J lost 3 bases, and 8 bases lay in between. Germline V gives CDR1 LGHDT, CDR2 YNNKEL (reference sequence). This CDR3 spans 13 amino acids. This chain's CDR3 is CASSQSPLYEQYF. CDR3 nucleotide sequence: TGTGCCAGCAGCCAAAGCCCCCTCTACGAGCAGTACTTC.

This clonotype has ten or more counts. The chain combines TRBV12-3 or TRBV12-4 with TRBJ2-7; the D is unclear. The CDR3 is made up of 13 amino acids. The V and J ends lost 5 bases and 0 bases respectively, with 8 bases between them. The CDR3 here is CASSISISYEQYF. CDR3 bases: TGTGCCAGCAGTATCAGTATCTCCTACGAGCAGTACTTC.

This clonotype was observed a handful of times. It may be a read error: a sequence one base away is much more abundant. The rearrangement joins TRBV20-1 to TRBJ2-3; D possibly corresponds to TRBD2 (6 bases). The CDR3 contains 14 residues. Germline CDR1 is DFQATT and CDR2 is SNEGSKA (reference sequence). V lost 6 bases to trimming and J lost 8 bases, with 21 bases between them. The CDR3 nucleotides are TGCAGTGCCAGCTTCAGGGAGCGGGCAGCTACGCAGTATTTT. Amino acid sequence: CSASFRERAATQYF.

This clonotype was counted ten times or more. The chain recombines TRBV5-6 with TRBJ2-1, with TRBD1 matching 7 bases. The CDR3 spans 17 residues. V was clipped by 0 bases and J by 2 bases; unmatched bases: 8. Germline assignment: CDR1 SGHDT and CDR2 YYEEEE. CDR3 sequence: CASSLGLSGGPYNEQFF. The CDR3 DNA follows: TGTGCCAGCAGCTTGGGTTTATCAGGGGGTCCCTACAATGAGCAGTTCTTC.

The chain couples TRBV20-1 to TRBJ2-4; 12 bases match TRBD2. V was clipped by 1 base and J by 0 bases; unmatched bases: 10. The CDR3 extends over 19 amino acids. Germline V gives CDR1 DFQATT, CDR2 SNEGSKA (reference sequence). The CDR3 loop is CSARVGPGLAGLAKNIQYF. DNA of the CDR3: TGCAGTGCTAGAGTTGGGCCGGGACTAGCGGGCTTAGCCAAAAACATTCAGTACTTC.

As for this clonotype: One junction end disagrees with the germline gene, perhaps due to a read error. The gene calls are TRBV24-1 and TRBJ2-5; TRBD1 agrees at 12 bases. The CDR3 totals 18 residues. Germline V CDR1 and CDR2: KGHDR, SFDVKD. CDR3 DNA sequence: TGTGCCGCCAGTGACCCGGGACAGGGGGCGAACAACCGAGAGACCCAGTACTTC. This encodes CAASDPGQGANNRETQYF.

On this clonotype: The junction differs from germline at one of its ends, possibly a read error. J is TRBJ2-7 and V is TRBV7-6; the match to TRBD2 covers 8 bases. CDR3 size: 19 residues. Germline V gene data show CDR1 as SGHVS and CDR2 as FNYEAQ. CDR3 sequence (DNA): TGTGGCAGCAGCTCCCAATTTGGTTACGTCGGGAGGGAGCGCTACGAGCAGTACTTC. Encoded protein: CGSSSQFGYVGRERYEQYF.

This clonotype was detected once. No conserved phenylalanine or tryptophan ends this CDR3, so it is likely a read error. This rearrangement joins TRBV7-9 to TRBJ1-6; possibly TRBD1 for D (5 bases). The V gene lost 4 bases and the J gene lost 9 bases, with 22 bases spanning the gap. CDR1 and CDR2 from the germline V gene are SEHNR and FQNEAQ (reference sequence). CDR3 length equals 17 residues. CDR3 nucleotide sequence: TGTGCCAGCAGCTCGACCTCGGGGCGGTCGACGAGTTCACCCCTCCACCTT. Protein: CASSSTSGRSTSSPLHL.

The J gene is TRBJ1-2, the V gene TRBV7-3, with unresolved D. Trimming left V 4 bases short and J 2 bases short, with 11 bases between. The CDR3 has 14 residues. The germline gives CDR1 SGHTA, CDR2 FQGTGA. The CDR3 reads CASSYRARNYGYTF. Here the CDR3 DNA reads TGTGCCAGCAGCTACCGGGCACGGAACTATGGCTACACCTTC.

This clonotype was picked up many times. CDR3 bases: TGCAGTGCTCGATCAGGGGTGGGGGAGCTGTTTTTT. This codes for CSARSGVGELFF. The genes are TRBV20-1 and TRBJ2-2; the D gene is possibly TRBD1 (6 bases). Trimming left V 5 bases short and J 8 bases short, with 12 bases between. This CDR3 region has 12 residues. Germline V lookup: CDR1 DFQATT, CDR2 SNEGSKA (reference sequence).

CDR3: CASSPQGWELNEQFF. The CDR3 bases are TGTGCCAGCAGCCCCCAGGGGTGGGAGCTTAATGAGCAGTTCTTC. This sequence joins TRBV9 and TRBJ2-1; D may be TRBD1 (6 bases). The germline V and J ends were trimmed by 4 bases and 7 bases, with 18 bases remaining between them. The CDR3 length is 15 residues. Germline CDR1 SGDLS, CDR2 YYNGEE. The entire variable domain, with the rest obtained from reference TRBV9 and TRBJ2-1, is as follows: DSGVTQTPKHLITATGQRVTLRCSPRSGDLSVYWYQQSLDQGLQFLIQYYNGEERAKGNILERFSAQQFPDLHSELNLSSLELGDSALYFCASSPQGWELNEQFFGPGTRLTVL.

The chain has TRBV4-3 and TRBJ2-1, with 13 nucleotides matching TRBD2. The CDR3 extends over 20 amino acids. Trimming removed 0 bases from V and 0 bases from J; junction bases left unmatched: 8. In germline, CDR1 is LGHNA, CDR2 YSLEER. This CDR3 is CASSQDLGTSGKGSYNEQFF. CDR3 nucleotide sequence: TGCGCCAGCAGCCAAGATTTAGGGACTAGCGGGAAGGGCTCCTACAATGAGCAGTTCTTC.

This clonotype was counted many times. The CDR3 sequence: CASSLDRVGYNEQFF. The CDR3 nucleotides are TGCGCCAGCAGCCTCGACAGGGTCGGATACAATGAGCAGTTCTTC. J is TRBJ2-1 and V is TRBV5-1; TRBD1 matches 7 bases. Germline CDR1 is SGHRS and CDR2 is YFSETQ. The V and J ends lost 4 bases and 4 bases, in that order; junction bases with no gene match: 8. CDR3 length: 15 amino acids.

Notes on this clonotype: A read error may produce the germline difference seen at one junction end. The genes are TRBV6-5 and TRBJ2-1; D not certain. Germline V gives CDR1 MNHEY, CDR2 SVGAGI. The CDR3 spans 15 residues. CDR3 sequence reads: CASSEGNSRYNERFF. DNA for the CDR3: TGTGCCAGCAGTGAAGGTAATAGCCGCTACAATGAGCGGTTCTTC.

The chain joins TRBV2 to TRBJ1-1, with D hard to call. This CDR3 has 14 amino acids. CDR1 and CDR2 (germline): SNHLY, FYNNEI. The V end was cut by 9 bases, the J end by 1 base, with 15 bases between. The CDR3 DNA follows: TGTGCCAGTAACAGCCAGGCCTCGAACACTGAAGCTTTCTTT. Protein sequence: CASNSQASNTEAFF.